This entry is about one T cell receptor beta chain. Reverse transcription of extracted RNA yielded cDNA, which provided the sequencing template. The repertoire was sequenced with immunoSEQ multiplex PCR; TCRdb's copy has only in-frame clones and lacks some. The table shows 100,000 to 150,000 clones, with roughly three fifths occurring only once. The data stem from a study of CD8+ T cells in alopecia areata. The germline V and J ends were trimmed by 2 bases and 4 bases, with 4 bases remaining between them. This CDR3 region has 13 residues. The germline CDR1 and CDR2 sequences are SGHRS and YFSETQ. This TCR was sampled from a human donor with alopecia areata. The specimen comprised CD4+ T cells sorted from blood, sampled at week 0. The rearrangement joins TRBV5-1 to TRBJ2-6; D is unclear. The CDR3 spells CASSFSGANVLTF. DNA for the CDR3: TGCGCCAGCAGCTTCTCAGGGGCCAACGTCCTGACTTTC.